The 27 T cell receptor beta chains in this list originate from one sample, sequenced in a study of cytomegalovirus exposure and HLA in healthy donors. The PCR contained 60 Vbeta and 13 Jbeta primers. The assay was immunoSEQ multiplex PCR, and TCRdb's table has in-frame clones only and misses some. The table shows fewer than 150,000 clones, with around 78% occurring only once. The sample consisted of PBMCs. These receptors originate from a male donor in good health and CMV-seronegative.

The rearrangement links TRBV5-1 to TRBJ1-2; D unclear. V was pared by 5 bases and J by 0 bases, with 11 bases between. The CDR3 runs 14 residues. Germline V lookup: CDR1 SGHRS, CDR2 YFSETQ. CDR3 amino acids: CASRVGVANYGYTF. The CDR3 DNA follows: TGCGCCAGCAGGGTGGGAGTAGCTAACTATGGCTACACCTTC. The whole variable domain, filled in from reference TRBV5-1 and TRBJ1-2, reads KAGVTQTPRYLIKTRGQQVTLSCSPISGHRSVSWYQQTPGQGLQFLFEYFSETQRNKGNFPGRFSGRQFSNSRSEMNVSTLELGDSALYLCASRVGVANYGYTFGSGTRLTVV.

The chain employs TRBV6-5 and TRBJ2-2; possible D gene TRBD2, 6 bases. V lost 3 bases and J lost 4, with 9 bases in between. There are 14 residues in the CDR3. Germline V gene lookup returns CDR1 MNHEY and CDR2 SVGAGI. The CDR3 protein is CASSYSGSTGELFF. DNA for the CDR3: TGTGCCAGCAGTTATAGCGGTTCCACCGGGGAGCTGTTTTTT.

The rearrangement joins TRBV2 to TRBJ2-2, with D possibly TRBD1 on 6 matching bases. Germline CDR1 and CDR2: SNHLY and FYNNEI. The CDR3 spans 14 residues. V lost 10 bases and J 6 bases, leaving 18 bases between the germline ends. The CDR3 DNA reads TGTGCCACCATAGATCAACAGGGTTCCGGGGAGCTGTTTTTT. Translation gives CATIDQQGSGELFF. Full variable domain (rest looked up from reference TRBV2 and TRBJ2-2): EPEVTQTPSHQVTQMGQEVILRCVPISNHLYFYWYRQILGQKVEFLVSFYNNEISEKSEIFDDQFSVERPDGSNFTLKIRSTKLEDSAMYFCATIDQQGSGELFFGEGSRLTVL.

The chain links TRBV5-4 to TRBJ2-7; 8 bases align to TRBD1. V was pared by 0 bases and J by 7 bases, with 0 bases of the junction left unmatched. Germline V lookup: CDR1 SGHNT, CDR2 YYREEE (reference sequence). This CDR3 is 12 amino acids long. Written as DNA, the CDR3 is TGTGCCAGCAGCTTGGGGACAGGGGAGCAGTACTTC. This codes for CASSLGTGEQYF.

The gene calls are TRBV27 and TRBJ1-1; weak D call: TRBD1 (5 bases). Per germline, CDR1 MNHEY and CDR2 SMNVEV (reference sequence). This CDR3 is 12 amino acids long. The V end was cut by 3 bases, the J end by 4 bases, with 6 bases between. This CDR3 reads CASSFDSTEAFF. The CDR3 nucleotides read TGTGCCAGCAGTTTCGACAGCACTGAAGCTTTCTTT.

Remarks on this clone: The same CDR3 also results from other DNA sequences found in this sample. This chain connects TRBV4-1 to TRBJ1-6, with D maybe TRBD1 (5 bases). This CDR3 spans 16 amino acids. Trimming shortened V by 4 bases and J by 6 bases, and 16 bases separated the two germline ends. Germline assignment: CDR1 MGHRA and CDR2 YSYEKL. The CDR3 nucleotides read TGCGCCAGCAGCCCCCAGGTAAGGGGTGGTAATTCACCCCTCCACTTT. This sequence encodes CASSPQVRGGNSPLHF.

V gene TRBV25-1 combines with J gene TRBJ2-5; 7 bases line up with TRBD2. This CDR3 contains 14 residues. CDR1 and CDR2 from the germline V gene are MGHDK and SYGVNS. V lost 3 bases to trimming and J lost 6 bases; unmatched junction nucleotides: 7. The CDR3 loop reads CASSDSTSVQTQYF. The CDR3 DNA sequence: TGTGCCAGCAGTGATTCAACTAGCGTGCAGACCCAGTACTTC.

The chain carries TRBV25-1 and TRBJ2-1; TRBD1 agrees at 7 bases. With 1 base clipped from V and 6 bases from J, the junction kept 9 bases outside the gene matches. The CDR3 consists of 16 residues. Germline V gene sequence: CDR1 MGHDK, CDR2 SYGVNS. The CDR3 sequence: CASSEFSEGAPNEQFF. CDR3 DNA: TGTGCCAGCAGTGAATTCAGCGAGGGGGCCCCCAATGAGCAGTTCTTC. Full variable domain (outside the CDR3, taken from reference TRBV25-1 and TRBJ2-1): EADIYQTPRYLVIGTGKKITLECSQTMGHDKMYWYQQDPGMELHLIHYSYGVNSTEKGDLSSESTVSRIRTEHFPLTLESARPSHTSQYLCASSEFSEGAPNEQFFGPGTRLTVL.

The chain uses TRBV6-4 and TRBJ2-1; TRBD2 agrees at 7 bases. Germline V gene lookup returns CDR1 MRHNA and CDR2 SNTAGT. The length of the CDR3 is 15 residues. V dropped 2 bases and J dropped 9; count of bases not matched to a gene: 10. As DNA, the CDR3 is TGTGCCAGCAGTGACGGAGCGGGAAAATATGGTGAGCAGTTCTTC. Translated, it gives CASSDGAGKYGEQFF.

Turning to this clone: The junction departs from the called germline gene at one end, perhaps through a read error. The J gene is TRBJ2-3, the V gene TRBV5-1; TRBD2 matches 10 bases. The germline V gene encodes CDR1 SGHRS and CDR2 YFSETQ. The CDR3 spans 17 residues. DNA of the CDR3: TGCGCCAGCTGCTTGTATCGAGCGGGAGGGCCGGGAGATACGCAGTATTTT. Residues: CASCLYRAGGPGDTQYF.

This chain connects TRBV5-1 to TRBJ1-1; no reliable D call. V was cut by 0 bases and J by 6 bases, with 12 bases left in between. The CDR3 sequence is 14 residues long. Germline V CDR1 and CDR2: SGHRS, YFSETQ. The CDR3 spells CASSLGSGRAEAFF. The CDR3 coding sequence is TGCGCCAGCAGCTTGGGTTCGGGGAGGGCTGAAGCTTTCTTT. Filled out from reference TRBV5-1 and TRBJ1-1, the complete variable domain reads KAGVTQTPRYLIKTRGQQVTLSCSPISGHRSVSWYQQTPGQGLQFLFEYFSETQRNKGNFPGRFSGRQFSNSRSEMNVSTLELGDSALYLCASSLGSGRAEAFFGQGTRLTVV.

This clone was picked up one time. This chain connects TRBV7-9 to TRBJ2-7; possible D gene TRBD1, 5 bases. The CDR3 consists of 15 residues. V was trimmed by 2 bases and J by 4 bases, leaving 15 bases between them. Germline V CDR1 and CDR2: SEHNR, FQNEAQ (reference sequence). The CDR3 DNA reads as TGTGCCAGCAGCTTACTCTTTGGGGCTGTTTACGAGCAGTACTTC. This sequence encodes CASSLLFGAVYEQYF. Full variable domain (rest looked up from reference TRBV7-9 and TRBJ2-7): DTGVSQNPRHKITKRGQNVTFRCDPISEHNRLYWYRQTLGQGPEFLTYFQNEAQLEKSRLLSDRFSAERPKGSFSTLEIQRTEQGDSAMYLCASSLLFGAVYEQYFGPGTRLTVT.

This clone appeared a few times. V is TRBV18 and J is TRBJ2-3; 12 bases are a match to TRBD2. The CDR3 loop spans 16 amino acids. V gave up 2 bases and J gave up 4 bases; unmatched junction bases: 4. Germline V gene sequence: CDR1 KGHSH, CDR2 LQKENI. This CDR3 reads CASSPFLAGGSDTQYF. The CDR3 DNA is TGTGCCAGCTCACCATTTCTAGCGGGGGGGTCAGATACGCAGTATTTT.

Written as DNA, the CDR3 is TGTGCCAGCAGCTTATGGGTCGGGGGGGCAGAGACCCAGTACTTC. Protein: CASSLWVGGAETQYF. The chain recombines TRBV7-2 with TRBJ2-5; 8 nucleotides match TRBD2. Looked up from germline, CDR1 is SGHTA and CDR2 is FQGNSA. CDR3 size: 15 residues. J gave up 4 bases and V 2 bases, and 6 bases lay outside the gene matches.

This chain links TRBV30 with TRBJ1-5; TRBD1 matches 8 bases. CDR1 is GTSNPN, CDR2 SVGIG, per germline (reference sequence). The CDR3 length is 15 residues. V trimming: 0 bases; J trimming: 6 bases; junction bases outside the gene matches: 7. The CDR3 protein is CAWSVIGDRGQPQHF. The CDR3 DNA reads TGTGCCTGGAGTGTAATAGGTGACAGGGGTCAGCCCCAGCATTTT.

V usage is TRBV9 and J usage is TRBJ1-4; TRBD1 matches 9 bases. V lost 0 bases, J lost 10 bases, and 4 bases stayed unmatched. Germline V gene lookup returns CDR1 SGDLS and CDR2 YYNGEE. This CDR3 region has 14 residues. The DNA of the CDR3 is TGTGCCAGCAGCGTAGTACAGGGGGCGGGAAAACTGTTTTTT. This gives the protein CASSVVQGAGKLFF.

The chain uses TRBV4-2 and TRBJ2-7, with D tentatively TRBD1 (7 bases). Looked up from germline, CDR1 is LGHNA and CDR2 is YNFKEQ. The V and J ends lost 3 bases and 0 bases respectively, with 21 bases between them. The CDR3 length is 18 residues. CDR3 in amino acids: CASSQDTSISGGSYEQYF. In DNA, the CDR3 is TGTGCCAGCAGCCAGGACACTAGCATATCAGGGGGCTCCTACGAGCAGTACTTC.

The V gene is TRBV7-2, the J gene TRBJ1-2; 7 positions agree with TRBD1. J was trimmed by 9 bases and V by 5 bases; bases with no gene match: 6. Germline V gene data show CDR1 as SGHTA and CDR2 as FQGNSA. The CDR3 is 12 amino acids. The CDR3 loop is CASSPGTARYTF. CDR3 bases: TGTGCCAGCAGCCCGGGGACAGCCCGCTACACCTTC.

V usage is TRBV5-1 and J usage is TRBJ2-7, with a tentative D call TRBD1 (5 bases). Germline V lookup: CDR1 SGHRS, CDR2 YFSETQ. The V and J ends lost 4 bases and 6 bases respectively, with 20 bases between them. CDR3 length: 15 amino acids. The CDR3 sequence is CASSLNSQGWVEQYF. CDR3 nucleotide sequence: TGCGCCAGCAGCCTAAACTCGCAGGGTTGGGTCGAGCAGTACTTC.

The V call is TRBV4-1, the J call TRBJ2-7, with TRBD2 matching 7 bases. The J segment lost 6 bases and the V segment lost 4 bases, leaving 12 bases of the junction unmatched. Germline-derived CDR1 and CDR2 are MGHRA and YSYEKL. This CDR3 comprises 15 residues. The CDR3 DNA is TGCGCCAGCAGCCCTGGAGGTGGGGGGGATCGCGAGCAGTACTTC. Its translation: CASSPGGGGDREQYF.

The V gene is TRBV18, the J gene TRBJ1-3, with a weak D call TRBD1 (5 bases). Per germline, CDR1 KGHSH and CDR2 LQKENI. CDR3 length equals 14 residues. V was clipped by 4 bases and J by 1 base, with 8 bases between them. CDR3 bases: TGTGCCAGCTCACAGGACAATTCTGGAAACACCATATATTTT. Translated: CASSQDNSGNTIYF. Full variable domain (missing parts from reference TRBV18 and TRBJ1-3): NAGVMQNPRHLVRRRGQEARLRCSPMKGHSHVYWYRQLPEEGLKFMVYLQKENIIDESGMPKERFSAEFPKEGPSILRIQQVVRGDSAAYFCASSQDNSGNTIYFGEGSWLTVV.

This clone was seen only a few times. This chain joins TRBV10-3 and TRBJ2-7; 7 nucleotides agree with TRBD1. The CDR3 length is 13 residues. V was pared by 4 bases and J by 5 bases, with 5 bases of the junction left unmatched. Germline V gives CDR1 ENHRY, CDR2 SYGVKD. CDR3 DNA: TGTGCCATCAGTGCTGACAGGGCCAACGAGCAGTACTTC. Translation: CAISADRANEQYF.

The chain employs TRBV7-3 and TRBJ2-7, with 10 bases identical to TRBD2. V dropped 4 bases and J dropped 2; count of bases not matched to a gene: 8. CDR3 size: 16 residues. Per the germline V gene, CDR1 is SGHTA and CDR2 is FQGTGA. This CDR3 reads CASSSSGTSATYEQYF. The CDR3 region has the DNA TGTGCCAGCAGCTCATCCGGGACTAGCGCCACCTACGAGCAGTACTTC.

The chain is built from TRBV4-3 and TRBJ2-1; the D gene is possibly TRBD1 (6 bases). The CDR3 has 15 residues. The germline CDR1 and CDR2 sequences are LGHNA and YSLEER. Trimming removed 5 bases at V and 0 bases at J, with 11 bases between. The CDR3 DNA reads TGCGCCAGCAGCGAGGGACACCCCTCCTACAATGAGCAGTTCTTC. Its protein product is CASSEGHPSYNEQFF.

In its sample, this clone was seen once. The chain employs TRBV4-1 and TRBJ2-1; 7 nucleotides agree with TRBD2. Trimming at V came to 2 bases and at J to 4 bases, leaving 5 bases not matched to a gene. The CDR3 is made up of 15 amino acids. Germline CDR1 and CDR2: MGHRA and YSYEKL. DNA of the CDR3: TGCGCCAGCAGCCAATTTAGCGGGTCTTACAATGAGCAGTTCTTC. It codes for CASSQFSGSYNEQFF.

V is TRBV6-5 and J is TRBJ2-7; D gene uncertain. Per germline, CDR1 MNHEY and CDR2 SVGAGI. The CDR3 runs to 14 residues. Trimming removed 0 bases at V and 2 bases at J, with 8 bases between. In DNA form, the CDR3 reads TGTGCCAGCAGTTACTCGGAACAGACCTACGAGCAGTACTTC. Its translation: CASSYSEQTYEQYF.

This clone was seen only a few times. The V call is TRBV9, the J call TRBJ1-2; 10 bases align to TRBD1. The CDR3 has 15 amino acids. CDR1 and CDR2 from the germline V gene are SGDLS and YYNGEE. V trimming: 4 bases; J trimming: 4 bases; junction bases outside the gene matches: 7. CDR3 sequence reads: CASSPTGQGGYGYTF. CDR3 nucleotides: TGTGCCAGCAGCCCGACTGGACAGGGGGGCTATGGCTACACCTTC.